The source of this T cell receptor (beta chain) is a study of shared clonotypes between healthy human individuals. V gave up 2 bases and J gave up 9 bases; unmatched junction bases: 10. The CDR3 length is 15 residues. Germline V gene lookup returns CDR1 GTSNPN and CDR2 SVGIG (reference sequence). The assay was run at deep level. The method was immunoSEQ multiplex PCR; TCRdb's version includes in-frame clones alone and lacks a portion of them. The table has roughly 2.5 million clones, approximately 90% seen once. The source material was naive CD4+ T cells sorted from blood. Subset denoted: CD45RA+ positively selected. The clonotype originates from a man younger than 30 in good health. This chain connects TRBV30 to TRBJ2-1, with 10 bases fitting TRBD2. In DNA form, the CDR3 reads TGTGCCTGGAGTCCTATGACTAGCGGGTACGGTGAGCAGTTCTTC. This sequence encodes CAWSPMTSGYGEQFF.